Reported below is one TCR beta chain. Its antigen remains unidentified. Time point of the sample: baseline, week 1 (first vaccination visit). Treatment noted: pre-vaccination baseline after standard-of-care therapy. Donors harbored newly found WHO grade 3 or 4 IDH1-mutant, ATRX-lost astrocytomas. Here immunoSEQ multiplex PCR was the method, and the copy in TCRdb shows in-frame clones only, minus some. The sample has roughly 19,000 clones; approximately 86% are singletons. The data are from a study of a mutant IDH1 vaccine in newly diagnosed glioma. At the level of the study: Of treated patients, around 60% were men and about 40% women, averaging 40.4 years. Notes on the study in general: Most patients, around 94%, showed vaccine-induced immune responses.

The CDR3 consists of 15 residues. With V trimmed by 5 bases and J by 4 bases, 14 bases remained unmatched. The germline V gene encodes CDR1 SQVTM and CDR2 ANQGSEA. This clonotype was sampled from a middle-aged man with glioma. Sequencing was performed on PBMCs, taken from a glioma patient treated with radiotherapy, temozolomide or both. The gene calls are TRBV29-1 and TRBJ2-7; 7 nucleotides align to TRBD2. The CDR3 loop reads CSVWLGERGGYEQYF. The CDR3 DNA reads as TGCAGCGTTTGGTTGGGCGAGCGGGGCGGGTACGAGCAGTACTTC.